Sequencing of this T cell receptor (beta chain) was carried out in a study of human T cells and chemical hapten exposure (dated by TCRdb to the early 2020s). Looking at the study overall: For sensitization, 2% DPC in acetone was applied to a 2 cm by 2 cm area of upper inner arm skin. Libraries were pooled for sequencing, and variation in per-sample TCR yields was attributed mainly to small differences in library volumes within the pool. Blood samples were taken from patients before sensitization (week 0) and then at 2, 6 and about 24 weeks after DPC sensitization. For TCR sequencing, blood came from about 28 alopecia patients at anywhere from one to four time points (pre-sensitization, 2, 6 and 24 weeks). The study tracked peripheral blood TCR repertoire changes in vivo during primary and secondary sensitization to the hapten diphenylcyclopropenone (DPC) in alopecia patients. Patch testing was performed on the upper back with Finn chambers containing 0.01% DPC, and the patch tests were scored after 6 days according to International Contact Dermatitis Research Group standards. Most of the patients in the cohort were female, and the cohort covered alopecia areata with under or over 50% scalp involvement, alopecia totalis and alopecia universalis. Throughout the approximately 23-week study period, patients were also given weekly therapeutic DPC doses on the scalp. General study outcomes and caveats: After repeated subsampling, the strength of the expansion versus patch-test correlation and the threshold at which it became significant changed. Patch test score correlated positively with the number of PT1 expanded TCRs, reaching significance at thresholds 8, 16 and 32 but not at 4. All patients had alopecia, a presumed autoimmune disease, so their immune response might differ from that of healthy individuals. Compared with pre-sensitization or healthy control sets, expanded TCRs formed significantly more large CDR3 similarity clusters, which is consistent with antigen-driven responses. No change with DPC sensitization was found in the number of TCRs above 1 in 1000 frequency, and no evidence of global repertoire structure alterations was found.

A word on this clonotype: Its target antigen remains unknown. No much larger clone is present one base from it, and per-base qualities are unavailable.

CDR1 SGHAT and CDR2 FQDESV were looked up in the germline V gene (reference sequence). V lost 4 bases and J lost 10 bases; the stretch between them is 17 bases long. The CDR3 runs 14 amino acids, cysteine and phenylalanine included. The retained sequence is limited to the CDR3, 42 bases, with the frame set at the first base. The library was generated by RACE. The sequencer listed for this sample is NextSeq 500. During library preparation, unique molecular identifiers were attached to individual cDNA molecules so that TCRs could be counted in a quantitative, reproducible way. From each blood RNA sample, both TCR alpha and TCR beta chains were sequenced. The paper's data handling went like this. A median of about 87,000 TCRs per sample was observed, with a range of about 20,000 to 750,000. V, J and CDR3 annotation of the TCR reads was carried out using the Decombinator software suite. To make PS versus PT1 abundance plots, every sample was subsampled to the same number of TCRs (28,000). Expanded TCRs were defined as absent before sensitization and observed at least eight times at the 2-week time point. The public reads were quality trimmed at Q25 with fastp and then assembled into clones with MiXCR by TCRdb, keeping productive beta chains. Every entry covers one CDR3 protein and lists the most common genes and DNA from its rows. It is TCRdb's table, rather than the study itself, that gives the V and J calls and clone size. Recorded for this sample are 62,000 or so distinct CDR3 sequences; about 10% of them occurred a single time. The ten largest clones take up about 5% of the sample.

Sample time point, as interpreted from the label and publication: pre-sensitization, week 0. Reading the label with the study, this specimen's treatment or condition is: therapeutic diphenylcyclopropenone sensitization with weekly scalp DPC. At each patch-test visit, blood was drawn before the patch test was applied. Patients were eligible if aged 18 to 70, diagnosed with alopecia and judged suitable for DPC therapy, and pregnant patients were excluded. Total RNA was extracted from unfractionated whole blood collected in Tempus Blood RNA tubes. This sequence originates from a woman aged 45-65 years with alopecia areata. Some clones in this sample may be carry-over from other donors' samples. The rearrangement joined TRBV11-1 to TRBJ2-1; a weak D assignment points to TRBD2 (5 bases agree). Source: whole blood, taken in connection with sensitization to the hapten diphenylcyclopropenone (DPC). The nucleotides are TGTGCCAGCAGCTCTAGGGTAGGAGCGGTCGAGCAGTTCTTC. It translates to CASSSRVGAVEQFF.